This T cell receptor (beta chain) derives from a study of CD8 T cells in Susac syndrome. The CDR3 is made up of 15 amino acids. Germline V gene data show CDR1 as SEHNR and CDR2 as FQNEAQ (reference sequence). V lost 5 bases to trimming and J lost 7 bases, with 21 bases between them. With random hexamers, reverse transcription was performed on about 0.45 to 1 ug of RNA. immunoSEQ multiplex PCR amplified TCR beta CDR3 across 54 Vbeta, 13 Jbeta. Each CDR3 protein gets one entry after TCRdb re-called the immunoSEQ multiplex PCR reads with MiXCR. This table has hundreds of thousands of distinct CDR3 sequences, 92% appearing once. This clonotype was detected only once. TCR beta sequencing was performed on blood CD8+ and CD4+ T cells.

This TCR derives from a human donor with multiple sclerosis. Sample: CD8+ T cells from PBMCs. This chain joins TRBV7-9 and TRBJ2-7; D uncertain. CDR3 sequence reads: CASSPPFGGKWEQYF. CDR3 bases: TGTGCCAGCAGCCCCCCCTTCGGCGGAAAATGGGAGCAGTACTTC. The complete variable domain, with remaining parts taken from reference TRBV7-9 and TRBJ2-7, reads DTGVSQNPRHKITKRGQNVTFRCDPISEHNRLYWYRQTLGQGPEFLTYFQNEAQLEKSRLLSDRFSAERPKGSFSTLEIQRTEQGDSAMYLCASSPPFGGKWEQYFGPGTRLTVT.